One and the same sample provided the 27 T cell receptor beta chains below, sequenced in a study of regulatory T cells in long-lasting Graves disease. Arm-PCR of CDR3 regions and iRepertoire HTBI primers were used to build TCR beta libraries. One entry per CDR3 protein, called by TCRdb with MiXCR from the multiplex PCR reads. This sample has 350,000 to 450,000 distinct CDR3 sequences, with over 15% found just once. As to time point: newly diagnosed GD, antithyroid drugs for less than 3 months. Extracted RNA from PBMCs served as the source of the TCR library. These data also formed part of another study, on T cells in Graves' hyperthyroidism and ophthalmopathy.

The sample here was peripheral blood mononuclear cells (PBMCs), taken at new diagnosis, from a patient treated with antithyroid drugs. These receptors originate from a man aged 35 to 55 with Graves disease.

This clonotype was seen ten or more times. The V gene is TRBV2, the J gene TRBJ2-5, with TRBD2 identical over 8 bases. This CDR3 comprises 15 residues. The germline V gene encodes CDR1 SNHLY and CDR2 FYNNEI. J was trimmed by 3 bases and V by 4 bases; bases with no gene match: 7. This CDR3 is CASSGRSAGEETQYF. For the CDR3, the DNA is TGTGCCAGCAGTGGGCGTTCAGCGGGGGAAGAGACCCAGTACTTC.

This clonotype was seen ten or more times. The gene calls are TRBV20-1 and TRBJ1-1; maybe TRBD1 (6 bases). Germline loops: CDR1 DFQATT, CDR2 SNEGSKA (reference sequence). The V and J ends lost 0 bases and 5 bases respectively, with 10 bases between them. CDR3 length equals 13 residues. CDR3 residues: CSARDGGRTEAFF. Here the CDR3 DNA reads TGCAGTGCTAGAGACGGGGGGCGGACTGAAGCTTTCTTT.

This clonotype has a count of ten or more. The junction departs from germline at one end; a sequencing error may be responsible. CDR3 amino acids: CASSLGPNQETQYF. CDR3 DNA: TGTGCCAGCAGCCTTGGACCCAACCAAGAGACCCAGTACTTC. The rearrangement joins TRBV5-1 to TRBJ2-5; D gene ambiguous. This CDR3 spans 14 amino acids. Germline V gene sequence: CDR1 SGHRS, CDR2 YFSETQ.

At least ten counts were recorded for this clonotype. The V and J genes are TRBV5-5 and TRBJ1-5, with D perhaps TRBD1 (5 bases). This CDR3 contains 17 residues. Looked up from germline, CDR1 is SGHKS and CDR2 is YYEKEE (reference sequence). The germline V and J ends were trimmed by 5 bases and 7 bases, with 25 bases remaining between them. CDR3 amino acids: CASSEGGRVWGPQPQHF. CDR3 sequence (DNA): TGTGCCAGCAGTGAAGGTGGCAGGGTTTGGGGCCCGCAGCCCCAGCATTTT.

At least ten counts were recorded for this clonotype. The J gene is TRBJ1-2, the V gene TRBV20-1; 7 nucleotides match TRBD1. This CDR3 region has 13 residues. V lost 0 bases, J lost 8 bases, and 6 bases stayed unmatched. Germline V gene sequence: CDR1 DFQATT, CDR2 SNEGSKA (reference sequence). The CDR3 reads CSARDGQGGGYTF. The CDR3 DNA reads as TGCAGTGCTAGAGATGGCCAGGGGGGCGGCTACACCTTC.

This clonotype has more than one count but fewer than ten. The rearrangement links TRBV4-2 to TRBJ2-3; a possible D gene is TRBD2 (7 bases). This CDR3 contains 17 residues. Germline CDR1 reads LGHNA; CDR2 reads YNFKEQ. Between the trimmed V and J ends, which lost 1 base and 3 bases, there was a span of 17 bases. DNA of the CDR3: TGTGCCAGCAGCCAAGCCCGTGGAGGGGGGGCTACAGATACGCAGTATTTT. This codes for CASSQARGGGATDTQYF.

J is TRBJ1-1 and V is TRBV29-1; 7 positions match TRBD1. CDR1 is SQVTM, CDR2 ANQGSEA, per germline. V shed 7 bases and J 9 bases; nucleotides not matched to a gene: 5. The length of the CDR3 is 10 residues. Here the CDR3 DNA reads TGCAGCGGAGTACAGGGGAAAGCTTTCTTT. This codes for CSGVQGKAFF.

The CDR3 coding sequence is TGTGCCAGCAAGGCAGCGAATAATTCACCCCTCCACTTT. The encoded protein is CASKAANNSPLHF. The rearrangement links TRBV7-9 to TRBJ1-6; unclear D gene. Germline V CDR1 and CDR2: SEHNR, FQNEAQ (reference sequence). This CDR3 contains 13 residues. The V end lost 7 bases, the J end lost 5 bases, and 9 bases lay between the germline ends.

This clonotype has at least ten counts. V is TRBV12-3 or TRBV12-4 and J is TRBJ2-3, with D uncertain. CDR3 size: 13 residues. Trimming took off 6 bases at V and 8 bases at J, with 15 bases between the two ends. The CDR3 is CASSLNPPGTQYF. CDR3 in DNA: TGTGCCAGCAGCCTGAACCCCCCTGGTACGCAGTATTTT.

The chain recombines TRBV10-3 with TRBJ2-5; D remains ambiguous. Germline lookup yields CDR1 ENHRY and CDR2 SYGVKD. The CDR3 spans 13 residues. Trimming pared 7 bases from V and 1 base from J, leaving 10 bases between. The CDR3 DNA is TGTGCCATCATGGCGGAGACCCAAGAGACCCAGTACTTC. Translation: CAIMAETQETQYF.

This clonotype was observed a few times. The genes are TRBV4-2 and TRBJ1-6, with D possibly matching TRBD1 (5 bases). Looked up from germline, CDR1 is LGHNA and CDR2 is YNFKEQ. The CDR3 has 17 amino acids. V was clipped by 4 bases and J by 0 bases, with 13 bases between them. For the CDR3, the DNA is TGTGCCAGCAGCCCTATGGAGGGGAGCTCCTATAATTCACCCCTCCACTTT. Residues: CASSPMEGSSYNSPLHF.

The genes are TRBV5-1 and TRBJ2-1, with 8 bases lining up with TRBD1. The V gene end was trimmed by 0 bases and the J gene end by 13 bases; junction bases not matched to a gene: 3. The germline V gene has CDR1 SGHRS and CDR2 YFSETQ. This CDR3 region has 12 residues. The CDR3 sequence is CASSLGQGAQFF. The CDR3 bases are TGCGCCAGCAGCTTGGGGCAGGGGGCTCAGTTCTTC.

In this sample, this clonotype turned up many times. CDR3: CASSPGQGVSLETQYF. In DNA, the CDR3 is TGTGCCAGCAGCCCCGGACAGGGGGTCAGTCTGGAGACCCAGTACTTC. The J gene is TRBJ2-5, the V gene TRBV3-1, with 10 positions matching TRBD1. V lost 4 bases and J lost 5; bases outside the gene matches: 10. This CDR3 spans 16 amino acids. The germline V gene encodes CDR1 LGHDT and CDR2 YNNKEL (reference sequence).

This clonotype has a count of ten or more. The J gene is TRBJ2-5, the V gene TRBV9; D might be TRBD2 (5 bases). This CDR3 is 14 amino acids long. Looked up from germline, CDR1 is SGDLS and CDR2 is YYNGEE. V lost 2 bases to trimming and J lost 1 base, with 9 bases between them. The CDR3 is CASSVGVSQETQYF. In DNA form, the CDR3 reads TGTGCCAGCAGCGTCGGGGTATCCCAAGAGACCCAGTACTTC.

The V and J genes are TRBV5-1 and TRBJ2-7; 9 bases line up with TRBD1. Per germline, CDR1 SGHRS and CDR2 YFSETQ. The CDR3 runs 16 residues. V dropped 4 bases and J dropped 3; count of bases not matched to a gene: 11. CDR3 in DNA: TGCGCCAGCAGCACGTTCCCCGTGACAGGGGGCTACGAGCAGTACTTC. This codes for CASSTFPVTGGYEQYF. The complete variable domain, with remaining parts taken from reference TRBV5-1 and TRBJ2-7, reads KAGVTQTPRYLIKTRGQQVTLSCSPISGHRSVSWYQQTPGQGLQFLFEYFSETQRNKGNFPGRFSGRQFSNSRSEMNVSTLELGDSALYLCASSTFPVTGGYEQYFGPGTRLTVT.

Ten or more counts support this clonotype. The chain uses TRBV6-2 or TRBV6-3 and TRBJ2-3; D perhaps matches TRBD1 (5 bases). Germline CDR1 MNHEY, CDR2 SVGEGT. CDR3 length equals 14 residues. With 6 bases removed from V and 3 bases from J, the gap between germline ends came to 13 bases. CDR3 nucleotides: TGTGCCAGCAGGCAAAGGGGCTGGACAGATACGCAGTATTTT. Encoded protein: CASRQRGWTDTQYF.

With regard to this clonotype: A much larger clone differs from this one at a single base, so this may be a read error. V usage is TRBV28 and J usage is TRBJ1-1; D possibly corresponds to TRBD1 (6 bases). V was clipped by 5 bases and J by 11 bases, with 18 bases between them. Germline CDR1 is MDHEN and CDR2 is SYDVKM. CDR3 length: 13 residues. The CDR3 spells CASSPRGQIDAFF. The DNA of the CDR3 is TGTGCCAGCAGTCCTCGAGGACAGATTGACGCTTTCTTT.

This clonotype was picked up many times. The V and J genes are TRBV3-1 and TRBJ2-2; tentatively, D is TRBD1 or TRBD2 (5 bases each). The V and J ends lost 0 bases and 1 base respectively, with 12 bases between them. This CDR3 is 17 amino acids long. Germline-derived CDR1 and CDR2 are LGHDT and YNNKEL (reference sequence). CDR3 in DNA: TGTGCCAGCAGCCAAGAAGGAGAGGGGCTGAACACCGGGGAGCTGTTTTTT. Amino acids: CASSQEGEGLNTGELFF.

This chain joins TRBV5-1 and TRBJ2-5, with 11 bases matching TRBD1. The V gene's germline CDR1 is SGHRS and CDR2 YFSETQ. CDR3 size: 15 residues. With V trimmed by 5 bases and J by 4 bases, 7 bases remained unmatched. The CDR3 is CASSKRDRGRETQYF. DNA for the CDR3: TGCGCCAGCAGTAAAAGGGACAGGGGGAGAGAGACCCAGTACTTC.

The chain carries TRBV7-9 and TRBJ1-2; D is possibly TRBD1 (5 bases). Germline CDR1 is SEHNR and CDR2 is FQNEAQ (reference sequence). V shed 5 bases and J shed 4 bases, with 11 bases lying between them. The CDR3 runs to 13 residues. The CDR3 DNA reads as TGTGCCAGCAGCCTCTCAGGGCCCTATGGCTACACCTTC. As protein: CASSLSGPYGYTF.

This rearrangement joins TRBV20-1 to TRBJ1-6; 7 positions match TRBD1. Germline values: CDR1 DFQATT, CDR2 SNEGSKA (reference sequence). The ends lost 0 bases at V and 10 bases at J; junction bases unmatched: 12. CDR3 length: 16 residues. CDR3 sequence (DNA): TGCAGTGCTAGAGATTTGGCCCCGGTACAGGGGTCACCCCTCCACTTT. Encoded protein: CSARDLAPVQGSPLHF.

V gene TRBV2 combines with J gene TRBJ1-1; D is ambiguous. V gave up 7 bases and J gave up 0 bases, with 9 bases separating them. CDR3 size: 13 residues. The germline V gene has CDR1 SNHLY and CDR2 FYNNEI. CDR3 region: CASTPGLNTEAFF. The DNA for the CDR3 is TGTGCCAGCACTCCCGGGCTGAACACTGAAGCTTTCTTT.

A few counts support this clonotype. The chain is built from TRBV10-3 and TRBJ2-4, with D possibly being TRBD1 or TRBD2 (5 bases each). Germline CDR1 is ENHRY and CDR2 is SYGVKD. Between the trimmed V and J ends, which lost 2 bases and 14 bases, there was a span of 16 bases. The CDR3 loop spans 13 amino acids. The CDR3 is CAISEGGRNTEYF. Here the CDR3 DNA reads TGTGCCATCAGTGAGGGGGGACGGAACACGGAGTACTTC.

CDR3 sequence: CAWSVWELNEQFF. The CDR3, as DNA: TGTGCCTGGAGTGTCTGGGAGCTCAATGAGCAGTTCTTC. The rearrangement links TRBV30 to TRBJ2-1; tentative D call: TRBD2 (5 bases). CDR1 and CDR2 (germline): GTSNPN, SVGIG (reference sequence). The V end was cut by 0 bases, the J end by 6 bases, with 9 bases between. This CDR3 is 13 amino acids long. Drawing the rest from reference TRBV30 and TRBJ2-1, the complete variable domain is SQTIHQWPATLVQPVGSPLSLECTVEGTSNPNLYWYRQAAGRGLQLLFYSVGIGQISSEVPQNLSASRPQDRQFILSSKKLLLSDSGFYLCAWSVWELNEQFFGPGTRLTVL.

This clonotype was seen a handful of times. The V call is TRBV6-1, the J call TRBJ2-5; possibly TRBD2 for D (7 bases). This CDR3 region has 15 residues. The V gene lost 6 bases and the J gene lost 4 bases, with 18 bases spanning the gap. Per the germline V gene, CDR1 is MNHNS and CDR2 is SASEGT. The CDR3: CASSPIWGGRETQYF. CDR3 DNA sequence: TGTGCCAGCAGCCCAATTTGGGGGGGCAGAGAGACCCAGTACTTC.

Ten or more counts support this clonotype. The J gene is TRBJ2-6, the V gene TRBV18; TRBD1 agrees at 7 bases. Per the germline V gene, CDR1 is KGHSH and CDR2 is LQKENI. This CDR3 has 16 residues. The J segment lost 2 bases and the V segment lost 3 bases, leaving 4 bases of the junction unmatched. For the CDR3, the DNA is TGTGCCAGCTCACCTGTACAGGGGACTGGGGCCAACGTCCTGACTTTC. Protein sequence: CASSPVQGTGANVLTF.

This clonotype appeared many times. The CDR3: CSARDLGRLNTEAFF. CDR3 DNA sequence: TGCAGTGCTAGAGATCTAGGCAGATTGAACACTGAAGCTTTCTTT. V gene TRBV20-1 combines with J gene TRBJ1-1; no firm D call. The CDR3 runs 15 residues. Trimming removed 0 bases from V and 0 bases from J, with 11 bases in between. The V gene's germline CDR1 is DFQATT and CDR2 SNEGSKA (reference sequence).